The rows below give T cell receptor beta chains drawn from one sample of a study of blood T cell repertoires in COVID-19. TCRdb keeps only in-frame clones here, not all; method: immunoSEQ multiplex PCR. Here the sample spans about 57,000 clones, about nine tenths being singletons. The sample comprised peripheral blood. These receptors originate from a human donor in a cohort sampled during active COVID-19. Both conserved end residues are part of each CDR3. D genes are given only for firm matches. The size entry is marked missing in some rows and otherwise reads once, few, many or a size class.

>TRBV5-1|TRBJ2-1|16|-|-
TGCGCCAGCAGCTCGACTAGGGCGATGCCACACGATGAGCAGTTCTTC
CASSSTRAMPHDEQFF
>TRBV15|TRBJ2-3|13|-|TRBD2
TGTGCCTCCGGGGGGACTACCACAGATACGCAGTATTTT
CASGGTTTDTQYF
>TRBV4-2|TRBJ2-1|17|-|TRBD2
TGTGCCAGCAGCCAAGCCCTAAGCGGGGGGCCCTACAATGAGCAGTTCTTC
CASSQALSGGPYNEQFF
>TRBV7-3|TRBJ2-1|13|-|-
TGTGCCAGCAGCGTGTACAGGGTCGGCGAGCAGTTCTTC
CASSVYRVGEQFF
>TRBV7-8|TRBJ1-3|16|-|-
TGTGCCAGCAGCTTATTGCGGACAGTCTCTGGAAACACCATATATTTT
CASSLLRTVSGNTIYF
>TRBV28|TRBJ1-3|15|-|-
TGTGCCAGCAGCGTCATTGGGCGCTCTGGAAACACCATATATTTT
CASSVIGRSGNTIYF
>TRBV5-6|TRBJ2-1|14|-|TRBD2
TGTGCCAGCAGCTTTGGGGGGGTCATCAATGAGCAGTTCTTC
CASSFGGVINEQFF
>TRBV21-1|TRBJ2-7|15|-|-
TGTGCCAGTGTCCCAGTCGACAGGGAACCTTCCGAGCAGTACTTC
CASVPVDREPSEQYF
>TRBV18|TRBJ2-6|16|once|-
TGTGCCAGCTCACTTGCACTAGTTGCTGGGGCCAACGTCCTGACTTTC
CASSLALVAGANVLTF
>TRBV27|TRBJ1-5|17|few|-
TGTGCCAGCAGTTCAACCCCCTACCGGTATAGCAATCAGCCCCAGCATTTT
CASSSTPYRYSNQPQHF
>TRBV18|TRBJ1-1|13|-|-
TGTGCCAGCTCACCAACACGGAACACTGAAGCTTTCTTT
CASSPTRNTEAFF
>TRBV3-1/TRBV3-2|TRBJ2-5|13|-|-
TGTGCCAGCAGCCAAGCGGTCACCAAGACCCAGTACTTC
CASSQAVTKTQYF
>TRBV28|TRBJ2-7|20|-|TRBD2
TGTGCCAGCAGTCTCAATCCGGGACTAGCGGGAAAACTTAGCTCCTACGAGCAGTACTTC
CASSLNPGLAGKLSSYEQYF
>TRBV12-3/TRBV12-4|TRBJ2-2|13|-|TRBD2
TGTGCCAGCAGACGACTAGCTCCCGGGGAGCTGTTTTTT
CASRRLAPGELFF
>TRBV2|TRBJ1-5|17|-|TRBD1
TGTGCCAGCAGTCCCGGGACAGGAGGGTACAGCAATCAGCCCCAGCATTTT
CASSPGTGGYSNQPQHF
>TRBV25-1|TRBJ2-3|15|-|TRBD1
TGTGCCAGCAGTGGACAGGGGGCCGGCACAGATACGCAGTATTTT
CASSGQGAGTDTQYF
>TRBV4-2|TRBJ1-1|14|once|-
TGTGCCAGCAGCCGATCGACAGGGAACACTGAAGCTTTCTTT
CASSRSTGNTEAFF
>TRBV12-3/TRBV12-4|TRBJ2-7|13|-|-
TGTGCCAGCAGTTTTCGGCAGGAAGACGAGCAGTACTTC
CASSFRQEDEQYF
>TRBV12-5|TRBJ2-3|14|-|-
TGTGCTAGTGGTTTAGGGGAAAGCACAGATACGCAGTATTTT
CASGLGESTDTQYF
>TRBV29-1|TRBJ2-7|13|-|TRBD1
TGCAGCGCAGGGGACAGGGATAGAGGCGAGCAGTACTTC
CSAGDRDRGEQYF
>TRBV5-1|TRBJ2-1|13|-|-
TGCGCCAGCAGTCGAGACAGCTACAATGAGCAGTTCTTC
CASSRDSYNEQFF
>TRBV19|TRBJ1-4|14|-|TRBD1
TGTGCCAGCGGGACAGGGGGCAGCTCCAGGGGGACGTTTTTT
CASGTGGSSRGTFF
>TRBV19|TRBJ1-3|14|few|-
TGTGCCAGTAGTCGAGACATCTCTGGAAACACCATATATTTT
CASSRDISGNTIYF
>TRBV28|TRBJ2-7|17|-|TRBD2
TGTGCCAGCAGCCCCCCTCTGGGGAGCGGGAGTGGCTACGAGCAGTACTTC
CASSPPLGSGSGYEQYF
>TRBV2|TRBJ1-1|14|-|-
TGTGCCAGCACCCCCCAGAACAGGAACACTGAAGCTTTCTTT
CASTPQNRNTEAFF
>TRBV9|TRBJ2-5|14|-|TRBD2
TGTGCCAGCAGCCCACGGGAGGCACAGGAGACCCAGTACTTC
CASSPREAQETQYF
>TRBV30|TRBJ1-5|14|-|-
TGTGCCTGGAGTGAGGGACTGGGGGATCAGCCCCAGCATTTT
CAWSEGLGDQPQHF
>TRBV7-2|TRBJ2-1|15|-|TRBD2
TGTGCCAGCAGCTTAGTGGGGGGGGCCTACAATGAGCAGTTCTTC
CASSLVGGAYNEQFF
>TRBV7-2|TRBJ1-1|15|-|-
TGTGCCAGCAGCCCAAGAGGGGGTGCTAACACTGAAGCTTTCTTT
CASSPRGGANTEAFF
>TRBV7-2|TRBJ1-1|15|-|-
TGTGCCAGCAGCCTCTACCCGACAGAGAACACTGAAGCTTTCTTT
CASSLYPTENTEAFF
>TRBV15|TRBJ2-3|14|few|-
TGTGCCACCAGCATGTCTGGGGCCCCAGATACGCAGTATTTT
CATSMSGAPDTQYF
>TRBV10-3|TRBJ2-7|14|-|TRBD1
TGTGCCATCAGTGAGTCGACAGGGTCCTACGAGCAGTACTTC
CAISESTGSYEQYF
>TRBV25-1|TRBJ1-5|14|-|-
TGTGCCAGCAGTGAATCTAGGGGCAGTCAGCCCCAGCATTTT
CASSESRGSQPQHF
>TRBV6-5|TRBJ1-2|15|-|-
TGTGCCAGCAGTTCGCGCCAGAGGACTACGAATGGCTACACCTTC
CASSSRQRTTNGYTF
>TRBV6-5|TRBJ2-7|15|-|TRBD1
TGTGCCAGCAAGGGACAGGGAGGATCTCTCCACGAGCAGTACTTC
CASKGQGGSLHEQYF
>TRBV7-9|TRBJ2-3|16|once|-
TGTGCCAGCAGCCCCGGACAGTCCCCTAGCACAGATACGCAGTATTTT
CASSPGQSPSTDTQYF
>TRBV7-9|TRBJ2-3|15|-|TRBD1
TGTGCCAGCAGCCGGGGGGACAGGGGAGGTGATACGCAGTATTTT
CASSRGDRGGDTQYF
>TRBV7-9|TRBJ2-3|15|-|TRBD2
TGTGCCAGCAGCTCCCGGAGCGGGGGCTTTGATACGCAGTATTTT
CASSSRSGGFDTQYF
>TRBV2|TRBJ2-5|12|-|-
TGTGCCAGCAGGGCCCTGCAAGAGACCCAGTACTTC
CASRALQETQYF
>TRBV2|TRBJ2-7|15|-|-
TGTGCCAGCAGACCACAGGGTCTTCGGGCGGGCGAGCAGTACTTC
CASRPQGLRAGEQYF
>TRBV4-1|TRBJ2-7|18|-|TRBD2
TGCGCCAGCAGCCTCGGACTAGCGGGAGGAAAAGGTCGGTACGAGCAGTACTTC
CASSLGLAGGKGRYEQYF
>TRBV19|TRBJ1-6|14|-|-
TGTGCCAGTAGTCGAGGACAGTCGAATTCACCCCTCCACTTT
CASSRGQSNSPLHF
>TRBV2|TRBJ1-3|14|-|-
TGTGCCAGCAGTGCCCAGGACTCTGGAAACACCATATATTTT
CASSAQDSGNTIYF
>TRBV28|TRBJ1-4|13|-|-
TGTGCCAGCAGTTTAACAGCCTCTGAAAAACTGTTTTTT
CASSLTASEKLFF
>TRBV30|TRBJ1-4|13|-|-
TGTGCTGCCCAGGAGGGGAGGAATGAAAAACTGTTTTTT
CAAQEGRNEKLFF
>TRBV6-2/TRBV6-3|TRBJ2-2|16|-|TRBD1
TGTGCCAGCAGTTTTGGACAGGGGGAGAACACCGGGGAGCTGTTTTTT
CASSFGQGENTGELFF
>TRBV27|TRBJ1-1|13|-|-
TGTGCCAGCAGTTTAAGGTCAGGGTCTGAAGCTTTCTTT
CASSLRSGSEAFF
>TRBV9|TRBJ2-3|17|-|TRBD2
TGTGCCAGCAGCGTAGATAGCGGGAGGACAAGCACAGATACGCAGTATTTT
CASSVDSGRTSTDTQYF
>TRBV6-5|TRBJ2-5|14|-|TRBD2
TGTGCCAGCACCCTAGCGGGGGGGCAAGAGACCCAGTACTTC
CASTLAGGQETQYF
>TRBV28|TRBJ2-1|16|-|-
TGTGCCAGCAGCCCCATTGATACTCGATCCTACAATGAGCAGTTCTTC
CASSPIDTRSYNEQFF
>TRBV18|TRBJ2-1|16|-|TRBD2
TGTGCCAGCTCCCCCCAGGGAGCGGGAGGGCCGGGTGAGCAGTTCTTC
CASSPQGAGGPGEQFF
>TRBV7-2|TRBJ2-7|12|-|-
TGTGCCAGCAGCTCGCCGGGCTACGAGCAGTACTTC
CASSSPGYEQYF
>TRBV7-9|TRBJ2-3|15|-|-
TGTGCCAGCAGCTTAGCGGGACTTTCCACAGATACGCAGTATTTT
CASSLAGLSTDTQYF
>TRBV9|TRBJ2-7|15|-|TRBD1
TGTGCCAGCAGCGTAGGGACAGGTAGCTCCTACGAGCAGTACTTC
CASSVGTGSSYEQYF